This paragraph covers one T cell receptor (beta chain) sequence. CDR1 is MNHEY, CDR2 SMNVEV, per germline (reference sequence). This CDR3 is 14 amino acids long. The junction had 5 bases not matched to a gene; V was cut back by 6 bases and J by 1 base. The data belong to a study of blood T cell repertoires in COVID-19. The method was immunoSEQ multiplex PCR; TCRdb's version includes in-frame clones alone and lacks a portion of them. The sample has 200,000 to 250,000 clones, 86% seen once. This clonotype was sampled from a middle-aged woman with acute COVID-19. The chain recombines TRBV27 with TRBJ1-1, with 7 bases lining up with TRBD1. The sequencing input was PBMCs or T cells enriched from blood (not recorded which). CDR3 sequence: CASRTTGPNTEAFF. The CDR3 DNA sequence: TGTGCCAGCAGGACGACAGGGCCGAACACTGAAGCTTTCTTT.